Detailed here is one T cell receptor beta chain. The target of this receptor is not known. Base qualities were left out, and no much larger clone turns up one base away. Participants in the prospective study were aged about 18 to 90 years, lived in under 30 United States geographic areas, and enrolled through a virtual design. Cohort assignment in the prospective study relied on participant-reported clinical history from a screening survey and a study questionnaire. Exposed participants were defined as having been in contact with someone with a PCR-confirmed or clinician-diagnosed COVID-19 case within 2 weeks of study entry. In the prospective study, mobile phlebotomists collected whole blood, serum and a nasopharyngeal or oropharyngeal swab from each participant. Participants in the prospective study had the option to provide additional blood draws and questionnaires over an approximately two-month period. Prospective study blood samples were shipped either frozen or at room temperature before DNA extraction.

This entry belongs to a study of blood T cell repertoires in COVID-19 (dated by TCRdb to 2018 to 2020). For context, the study as a whole: The collaborator samples originated in the United States, Italy and Spain and spanned the acute and convalescent phases of COVID-19. The prospective study material was composed of cDNA or gDNA derived from T cells, B-cell-depleted T cells, or PBMCs. Deeply sampled blood TCRbeta repertoires from subjects exposed to, actively infected with, or recovered from COVID-19 were included in the dataset. The repertoires were released in a freely available public database meant as a resource for research on the immune response to SARS-CoV-2. Samples were obtained from the ongoing ImmuneRACE study (first 160 participants) and from 1,254 subjects provided by 6 global collaborators. Nearly every sample came with metadata listing a de-identified subject ID, COVID-19 status, age in years and sex. Where available, HLA class I and class II types were obtained from metadata supplied by the sample provider rather than from assay-based typing.

The immunoSEQ Assay, a bias-controlled multiplex PCR, was used to amplify TCRbeta CDR3 regions from genomic DNA. The original methods were these. The number of nucleated cells in each sample was estimated by amplification of reference gene primers within the assay. To quantify the absolute abundance of each unique TCRbeta CDR3 rearrangement, sequence reads were collapsed and filtered. For each sample, productive Simpson clonality was calculated as the square root of Simpson's diversity index over productive rearrangements. The clones in this table, taken by TCRdb from immuneACCESS, are in-frame only. Not every clone is retained; where verified, under half of the shortfall comes from an unresolved V gene, and the cause of the rest is unknown. V and J calls and clone size follow that table, whereas D and trimming were derived from the DNA. The sample table contains some 300,000 clones; only one count was recorded for 90% to 95% of them. Approximately 4.1% of the sample is in the top ten clones.

The paper's findings and limits, for the study overall: The quantity of clinical and demographic metadata differed by source and by participant and was supplied without curation.

This TCR was recovered from a woman aged 30 to 39 who had been exposed to COVID-19. Sequencing was performed on PBMCs or T cells enriched from blood (not recorded which).

The CDR3 in this case is CASSPRAGPGNEQFF. The sequence in DNA is TGTGCCAGCTCACCACGAGCGGGGCCGGGCAATGAGCAGTTCTTC. This sequence uses TRBV18 and TRBJ2-1; 7 bases in the middle match TRBD2. Here V drops 1 base and J drops 6 bases, and the junction holds 6 bases not matched to any gene. For CDR1 and CDR2, the germline V gene lists KGHSH and LQKENI. The CDR3 covers 15 residues, taking in both the cysteine and the phenylalanine. The kept DNA is CDR3 alone, 45 bases in frame from the first base.